This TCR beta chain was sequenced during a study of shared clonotypes between healthy human individuals. TCRdb's table, derived via immunoSEQ multiplex PCR, lists solely in-frame clones and lacks some. The sample includes about 380,000 clones, around 96% of them seen just once. Between the trimmed V and J ends, which lost 2 bases and 7 bases, there was a span of 24 bases. From germline, CDR1 is SGHRS and CDR2 YFSETQ. There are 17 residues in the CDR3. V is TRBV5-1 and J is TRBJ2-5; the D gene is possibly TRBD2 (6 bases). The TCR was taken from a man aged 25 to 45 in good health. The sample consisted of memory CD8+ T cells sorted from blood. Subset reported: CD45RO+ cells pooled with CCR7-negative TemRA cells. For the CDR3, the DNA is TGCGCCAGCAGCTTAGCGGGCATAGGACTATCCGTCGGGACCCAGTACTTC. As protein: CASSLAGIGLSVGTQYF.